This T cell receptor (beta chain) is from a study of blood T cell repertoires in COVID-19. Study at large: Sites in the United States, Italy and Spain provided acute and convalescent COVID-19 samples. In each case, the material was cDNA or gDNA derived from T cells, B-cell-depleted T cells, or PBMCs.

Original handling: Reference gene primer amplification yielded estimated nucleated cell counts. Only in-frame clones appear in the TCRdb table, and some are missing; sequencing was by immunoSEQ multiplex PCR. The DNA gave D and trimming, while V, J and clone size come from that table. The data contain about 100,000 clones, about 90% of them seen just once; the ten biggest clones take up under 2%. The CDR3 has 16 residues. V trimming: 4 bases; J trimming: 0 bases; junction bases outside the gene matches: 6. Germline V CDR1 and CDR2: LGHDT, YNNKEL (reference sequence). The sequenced material came from peripheral blood. The chain joins TRBV3-1 (or the pseudogene TRBV3-2) to TRBJ2-3; 8 bases match TRBD1. The receptor comes from a human donor with active COVID-19. The donor label of this sample is uncertain. This CDR3 reads CASSRPGDRSTDTQYF. In DNA form, the CDR3 reads TGTGCCAGCAGCCGCCCGGGGGACAGGAGCACAGATACGCAGTATTTT.